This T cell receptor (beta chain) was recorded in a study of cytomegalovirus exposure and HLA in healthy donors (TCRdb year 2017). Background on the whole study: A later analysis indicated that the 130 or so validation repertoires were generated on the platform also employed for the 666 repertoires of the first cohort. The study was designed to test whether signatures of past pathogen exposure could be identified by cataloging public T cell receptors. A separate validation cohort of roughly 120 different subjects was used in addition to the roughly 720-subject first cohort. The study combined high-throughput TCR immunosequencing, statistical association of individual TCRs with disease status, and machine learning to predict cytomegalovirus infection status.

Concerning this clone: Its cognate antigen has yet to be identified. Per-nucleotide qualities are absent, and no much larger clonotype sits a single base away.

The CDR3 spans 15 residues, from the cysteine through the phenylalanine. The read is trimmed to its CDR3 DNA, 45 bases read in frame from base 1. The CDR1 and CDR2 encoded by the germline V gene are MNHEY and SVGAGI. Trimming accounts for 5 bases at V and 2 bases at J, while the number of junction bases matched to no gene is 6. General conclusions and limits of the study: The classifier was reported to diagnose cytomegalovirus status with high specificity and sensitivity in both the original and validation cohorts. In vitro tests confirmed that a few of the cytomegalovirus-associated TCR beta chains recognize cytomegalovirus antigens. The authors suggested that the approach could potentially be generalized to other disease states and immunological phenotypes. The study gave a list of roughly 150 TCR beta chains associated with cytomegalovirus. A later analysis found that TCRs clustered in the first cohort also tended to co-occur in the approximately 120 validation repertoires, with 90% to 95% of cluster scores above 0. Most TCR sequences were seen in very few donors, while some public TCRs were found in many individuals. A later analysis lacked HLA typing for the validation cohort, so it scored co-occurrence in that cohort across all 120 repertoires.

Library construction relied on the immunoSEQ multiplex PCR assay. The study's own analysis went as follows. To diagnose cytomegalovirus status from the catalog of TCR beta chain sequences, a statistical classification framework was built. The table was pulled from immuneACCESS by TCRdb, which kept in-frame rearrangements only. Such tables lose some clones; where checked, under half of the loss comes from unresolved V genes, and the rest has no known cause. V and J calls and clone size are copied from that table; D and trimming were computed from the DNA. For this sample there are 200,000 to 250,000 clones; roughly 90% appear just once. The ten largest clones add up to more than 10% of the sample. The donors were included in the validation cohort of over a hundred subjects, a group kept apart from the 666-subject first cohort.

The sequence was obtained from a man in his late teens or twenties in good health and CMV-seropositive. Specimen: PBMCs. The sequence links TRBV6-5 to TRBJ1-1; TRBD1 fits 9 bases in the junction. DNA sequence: TGTGCCAGCAGTAAAAGACAGGGGGGAAACACTGAAGCTTTCTTT. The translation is CASSKRQGGNTEAFF.